This entry is about one T cell receptor (beta chain). The V segment lost 5 bases and the J segment 2 bases; nucleotides outside the gene matches: 11. CDR1 and CDR2 (germline): SEHNR, FQNEAQ (reference sequence). This CDR3 spans 16 amino acids. The data belong to a study of CD8 T cells in Susac syndrome. RNA was extracted with the RNeasy kit, and a quantity of roughly 0.5 to 1 ug was reverse transcribed using random hexamers. One entry per CDR3 protein, called by TCRdb with MiXCR from the immunoSEQ multiplex PCR reads. The sample contains 150,000 to 200,000 distinct CDR3 sequences, about 91% of which appear only once.

Sequences were obtained from CD4+ T cells from PBMCs. This chain connects TRBV7-9 to TRBJ2-5, with 7 nucleotides matching TRBD1. The receptor comes from a human donor with Susac syndrome. CDR3 sequence (DNA): TGTGCCAGCAGCAACCAAAGACAGGGTGGACAAGAGACCCAGTACTTC. Its translation is CASSNQRQGGQETQYF.